This T cell receptor beta chain was identified in a study of Ad26.COV2.S vaccination and SARS-CoV-2 variants. Overall study context: Donor got 5x10^10 or 1x10^11 viral particles of Ad26.COV2.S.

In the case of this clone: Antigen unknown.

This sample's treatment: about 20 received Ad26.COV2.S at low or high dose, single or two shots; 5 received placebo; per-sample allocation not given. Specimens were obtained on day 63 following the first vaccine or placebo injection. Measured with immunoSEQ multiplex PCR; TCRdb has only the in-frame clones, and not every one. The data show 300,000 to 400,000 clones, around 88% seen once. Study observations and caveats: Vaccine recipients posted higher spike-specific TCR breadth than their placebo counterparts.

Germline loops: CDR1 SGHTA, CDR2 FQGNSA. The CDR3 consists of 15 residues. Trimming took off 2 bases at V and 0 bases at J, with 7 bases between the two ends. Sequencing was performed on peripheral blood, taken in a trial of Ad26.COV2.S vaccine versus placebo. The clonotype comes from a person between 18 and 65 years old who received the Ad26.COV2.S COVID-19 vaccine or a placebo. The chain couples TRBV7-2 to TRBJ2-2; D is perhaps TRBD1 (5 bases). CDR3 protein: CASSLRTPNTGELFF. The CDR3 DNA sequence: TGTGCCAGCAGCTTACGGACACCGAACACCGGGGAGCTGTTTTTT.